These T cell receptor beta chains were read from a single sample in a study of cytotoxic CD8 clonotypes in ibrutinib-treated CLL. Measured with immunoSEQ multiplex PCR; TCRdb has only the in-frame clones, and not every one. The data show tens of thousands of clones, 86% seen once. The material was PBMCs, obtained before ibrutinib treatment. The receptor set was obtained from a human donor with chronic lymphocytic leukemia. Both conserved end residues are part of each CDR3. D genes are given only for firm matches. Rows may omit the clone size; those that give it use once, few, many or a size class.

V gene: TRBV5-1
CDR3 length: 15
clone size: NA
J gene: TRBJ2-5
D gene: TRBD2
CDR3 protein: CASSPQKLAAETQYF
CDR3 DNA: TGCGCCAGCAGCCCTCAAAAACTAGCGGCAGAGACCCAGTACTTC

V gene: TRBV5-6
CDR3 length: 15
clone size: NA
J gene: TRBJ1-1
D gene: NA
CDR3 protein: CASTLVGVLNTEAFF
CDR3 DNA: TGTGCCAGCACCTTGGTCGGGGTCCTGAACACTGAAGCTTTCTTT

V gene: TRBV2
CDR3 length: 14
clone size: NA
J gene: TRBJ2-2
D gene: NA
CDR3 protein: CASSELESTGELFF
CDR3 DNA: TGTGCCAGCAGTGAGTTGGAGTCGACCGGGGAGCTGTTTTTT

V gene: TRBV29-1
CDR3 length: 13
clone size: NA
J gene: TRBJ1-4
D gene: NA
CDR3 protein: CSVKRGTNEKLFF
CDR3 DNA: TGCAGCGTGAAACGAGGAACTAATGAAAAACTGTTTTTT

V gene: TRBV10-3
CDR3 length: 11
clone size: NA
J gene: TRBJ2-7
D gene: NA
CDR3 protein: CAIGQDYEQYF
CDR3 DNA: TGTGCCATCGGCCAGGATTACGAGCAGTACTTC

V gene: TRBV7-8
CDR3 length: 13
clone size: NA
J gene: TRBJ2-1
D gene: NA
CDR3 protein: CASSPGLDNEQFF
CDR3 DNA: TGTGCCAGCAGCCCCGGGCTTGACAATGAGCAGTTCTTC

V gene: TRBV18
CDR3 length: 12
clone size: NA
J gene: TRBJ1-5
D gene: NA
CDR3 protein: CASSPGAAPQHF
CDR3 DNA: TGTGCCAGCTCACCAGGGGCGGCGCCCCAGCATTTT

V gene: TRBV27
CDR3 length: 15
clone size: NA
J gene: TRBJ2-7
D gene: TRBD2
CDR3 protein: CASIRRLAPSYEQYF
CDR3 DNA: TGTGCCAGCATCAGAAGACTAGCCCCTTCCTACGAGCAGTACTTC

V gene: TRBV7-9
CDR3 length: 15
clone size: NA
J gene: TRBJ1-3
D gene: TRBD1
CDR3 protein: CASRKTGETGNTIYF
CDR3 DNA: TGTGCCAGCAGAAAAACAGGGGAAACTGGAAACACCATATATTTT

V gene: TRBV6-5
CDR3 length: 15
clone size: NA
J gene: TRBJ2-4
D gene: NA
CDR3 protein: CASSRGALAKNIQYF
CDR3 DNA: TGTGCCAGCAGTCGGGGTGCTCTAGCCAAAAACATTCAGTACTTC

V gene: TRBV7-2
CDR3 length: 14
clone size: NA
J gene: TRBJ2-3
D gene: NA
CDR3 protein: CATQEYSDLDTQYF
CDR3 DNA: TGTGCCACCCAGGAGTACAGCGACTTGGATACGCAGTATTTT

V gene: TRBV28
CDR3 length: 16
clone size: NA
J gene: TRBJ2-2
D gene: TRBD1
CDR3 protein: CASNPSGQGNTGELFF
CDR3 DNA: TGTGCCAGCAACCCTTCGGGACAGGGGAACACCGGGGAGCTGTTTTTT

V gene: TRBV18
CDR3 length: 15
clone size: NA
J gene: TRBJ2-5
D gene: TRBD1
CDR3 protein: CASSPRTGEEETQYF
CDR3 DNA: TGTGCCAGCTCACCAAGGACAGGGGAGGAAGAGACCCAGTACTTC

V gene: TRBV28
CDR3 length: 14
clone size: NA
J gene: TRBJ2-1
D gene: TRBD2
CDR3 protein: CASIAGVSYNEQFF
CDR3 DNA: TGTGCCAGCATAGCGGGTGTCTCCTACAATGAGCAGTTCTTC

V gene: TRBV29-1
CDR3 length: 15
clone size: few
J gene: TRBJ2-1
D gene: TRBD2
CDR3 protein: CSVGRGTSNLNEQFF
CDR3 DNA: TGCAGCGTTGGAAGGGGGACTAGTAATCTGAATGAGCAGTTCTTC

V gene: TRBV9
CDR3 length: 15
clone size: NA
J gene: TRBJ2-1
D gene: NA
CDR3 protein: CASSVGAGELDEQFF
CDR3 DNA: TGTGCCAGCAGCGTAGGGGCAGGGGAGCTGGATGAGCAGTTCTTC

V gene: TRBV10-1
CDR3 length: 13
clone size: NA
J gene: TRBJ2-1
D gene: NA
CDR3 protein: CASSESRVNEQFF
CDR3 DNA: TGCGCCAGCAGTGAGTCGAGAGTGAATGAGCAGTTCTTC

V gene: TRBV7-9
CDR3 length: 18
clone size: NA
J gene: TRBJ2-1
D gene: TRBD2
CDR3 protein: CASSLRLAGGTTYNEQFF
CDR3 DNA: TGTGCCAGCAGCTTAAGACTAGCGGGAGGAACGACCTACAATGAGCAGTTCTTC

V gene: TRBV5-6
CDR3 length: 18
clone size: NA
J gene: TRBJ2-7
D gene: TRBD1
CDR3 protein: CASSPRIATGTGSYEQYF
CDR3 DNA: TGTGCCAGCAGCCCCCGGATCGCAACCGGGACAGGATCCTACGAGCAGTACTTC

V gene: TRBV28
CDR3 length: 14
clone size: once
J gene: TRBJ2-7
D gene: TRBD2
CDR3 protein: CASSLPGRDYEQYF
CDR3 DNA: TGTGCCAGCAGTTTGCCCGGGAGGGACTACGAGCAGTACTTC

V gene: TRBV5-1
CDR3 length: 15
clone size: NA
J gene: TRBJ2-1
D gene: TRBD1
CDR3 protein: CASTQTGPTYNEQFF
CDR3 DNA: TGCGCCAGCACCCAGACAGGGCCCACCTACAATGAGCAGTTCTTC

V gene: TRBV27
CDR3 length: 17
clone size: NA
J gene: TRBJ2-1
D gene: TRBD1
CDR3 protein: CASSLPLYSGQPNEQFF
CDR3 DNA: TGTGCCAGCAGTTTACCCCTCTATTCGGGACAGCCCAATGAGCAGTTCTTC

V gene: TRBV7-8
CDR3 length: 13
clone size: NA
J gene: TRBJ2-7
D gene: TRBD1
CDR3 protein: CASSGQAPYEQYF
CDR3 DNA: TGTGCCAGCAGCGGACAGGCTCCCTACGAGCAGTACTTC

V gene: TRBV5-1
CDR3 length: 13
clone size: NA
J gene: TRBJ1-2
D gene: TRBD1
CDR3 protein: CASSPDRPDGYTF
CDR3 DNA: TGCGCCAGCAGCCCGGACAGGCCGGATGGCTACACCTTC

V gene: TRBV25-1
CDR3 length: 16
clone size: NA
J gene: TRBJ1-2
D gene: TRBD1
CDR3 protein: CASSDQKTGTAYGYTF
CDR3 DNA: TGTGCCAGCAGTGACCAGAAAACCGGGACAGCGTATGGCTACACCTTC

V gene: TRBV7-9
CDR3 length: 12
clone size: NA
J gene: TRBJ1-1
D gene: NA
CDR3 protein: CASSFENTEAFF
CDR3 DNA: TGTGCCAGCAGCTTCGAGAACACTGAAGCTTTCTTT

V gene: TRBV7-6
CDR3 length: 17
clone size: NA
J gene: TRBJ1-4
D gene: NA
CDR3 protein: CASSPDPLSTTNEKLFF
CDR3 DNA: TGTGCCAGCAGCCCGGACCCACTAAGCACAACTAATGAAAAACTGTTTTTT

V gene: TRBV7-9
CDR3 length: 15
clone size: NA
J gene: TRBJ1-3
D gene: NA
CDR3 protein: CASSLASDQGNTIYF
CDR3 DNA: TGTGCCAGCAGCTTAGCTTCAGACCAGGGGAACACCATATATTTT